This T cell receptor (beta chain) was captured by sequencing in a study of post-analysis software for immune sequencing data. About the study: Included among the disease courses, which were recorded for the cohort, were relapsing-remitting, secondary progressive and progressive-relapsing multiple sclerosis. Regarding the study as a whole: The normalized Chao1 diversity of multiple sclerosis patients was significantly lower than that of controls.

This clonotype showed up just a few times. Its cognate antigen is unknown. TCR beta libraries were prepared from cDNA with unique molecular identifiers. The source material, about 0.9 to 11 million T cells, gave rise to roughly 500,000 cDNA molecules. Using its own MiXCR run on the PCR reads, TCRdb lists one record per CDR3 protein. Found here are roughly 160,000 distinct CDR3 sequences, around 34% of them singletons; the top ten hold over 25%. This clonotype was obtained from a girl aged 5-17 years with multiple sclerosis. Here the sequenced sample was blood, taken after autologous hematopoietic stem cell transplantation.

The CDR3 region has the DNA TGTGCCAGCAGCTACTGGAGGGAGACCCAGTACTTC. It translates to CASSYWRETQYF. V and J are TRBV7-2 and TRBJ2-5; D is possibly TRBD2 (5 bases). The CDR3 spans 12 residues. V shed 4 bases and J shed 5 bases, with 8 bases lying between them. Germline CDR1 SGHTA, CDR2 FQGNSA.